The text below deals with one TCR beta chain. This sample was included in a study of cytomegalovirus exposure and HLA in healthy donors. 60 Vbeta and 13 Jbeta primers were used in PCR. Data came from immunoSEQ multiplex PCR; TCRdb stores just in-frame clones and leaves some out. In the table there are approximately 110,000 clones, about 80% of which are singletons. Sampled while nominally healthy, donors likely had unrecorded immune exposures. This CDR3 comprises 16 residues. V was pared by 5 bases and J by 0 bases, with 16 bases between. Germline-derived CDR1 and CDR2 are SGHTA and FQGNSA. V usage is TRBV7-2 and J usage is TRBJ2-5, with a possible D match to TRBD1 (6 bases). This clonotype was sampled from a female donor in good health and CMV-seropositive. Sequencing was done on a sample of PBMCs. CDR3 DNA: TGTGCCAGCAGCCTTCAGGGGACGTTTGACCAAGAGACCCAGTACTTC. Translated: CASSLQGTFDQETQYF.